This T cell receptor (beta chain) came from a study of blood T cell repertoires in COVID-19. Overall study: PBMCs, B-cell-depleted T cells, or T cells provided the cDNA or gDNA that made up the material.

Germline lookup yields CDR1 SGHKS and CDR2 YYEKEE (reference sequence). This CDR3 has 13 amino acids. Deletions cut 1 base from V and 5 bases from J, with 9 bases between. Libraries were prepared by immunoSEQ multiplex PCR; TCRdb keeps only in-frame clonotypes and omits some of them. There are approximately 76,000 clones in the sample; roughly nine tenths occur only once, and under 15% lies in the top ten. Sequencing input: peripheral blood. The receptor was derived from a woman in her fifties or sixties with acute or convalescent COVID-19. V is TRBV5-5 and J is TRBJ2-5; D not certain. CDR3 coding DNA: TGTGCCAGCAGCTTGATCGGTGCGGAGACCCAGTACTTC. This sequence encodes CASSLIGAETQYF.